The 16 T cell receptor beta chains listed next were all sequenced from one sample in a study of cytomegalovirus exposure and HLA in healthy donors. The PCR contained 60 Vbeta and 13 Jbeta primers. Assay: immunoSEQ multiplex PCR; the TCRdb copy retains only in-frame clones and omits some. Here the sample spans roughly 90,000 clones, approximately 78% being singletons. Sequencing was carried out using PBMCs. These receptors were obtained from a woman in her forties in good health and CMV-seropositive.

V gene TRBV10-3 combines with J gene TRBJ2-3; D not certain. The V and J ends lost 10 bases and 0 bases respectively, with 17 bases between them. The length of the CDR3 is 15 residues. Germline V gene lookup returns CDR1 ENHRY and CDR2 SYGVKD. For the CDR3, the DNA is TGTGCCACCCGAGACACCGCACTTAGCACAGATACGCAGTATTTT. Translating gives CATRDTALSTDTQYF.

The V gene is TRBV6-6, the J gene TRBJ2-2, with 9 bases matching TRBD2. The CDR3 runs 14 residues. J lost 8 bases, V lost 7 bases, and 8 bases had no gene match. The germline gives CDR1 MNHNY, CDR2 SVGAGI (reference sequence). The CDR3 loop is CASTGLAARGELFF. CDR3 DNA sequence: TGTGCCAGCACGGGACTAGCTGCCCGGGGGGAGCTGTTTTTT.

The CDR3 reads CSVGAPGVGDEQYF. CDR3 DNA sequence: TGCAGCGTTGGGGCCCCGGGGGTGGGGGACGAGCAGTACTTC. This chain uses TRBV29-1 with TRBJ2-7, with D maybe TRBD2 (6 bases). Trimming removed 4 bases from V and 5 bases from J, with 18 bases in between. The CDR3 totals 14 residues. Germline loops: CDR1 SQVTM, CDR2 ANQGSEA.

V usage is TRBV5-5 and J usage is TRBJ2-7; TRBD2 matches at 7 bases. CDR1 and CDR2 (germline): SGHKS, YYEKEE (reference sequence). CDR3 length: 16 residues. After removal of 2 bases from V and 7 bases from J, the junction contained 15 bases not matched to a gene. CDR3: CASSFPLGEGRLEQYF. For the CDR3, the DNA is TGTGCCAGCAGCTTTCCCTTGGGGGAGGGCCGATTGGAGCAGTACTTC.

The CDR3 region is CASSRSGGTDTQYF. For the CDR3, the DNA is TGTGCCAGCAGTCGATCCGGGGGCACAGATACGCAGTATTTT. V usage is TRBV25-1 and J usage is TRBJ2-3; possibly TRBD2 for D (5 bases). CDR3 length: 14 amino acids. V lost 5 bases and J lost 1, with 10 bases in between. CDR1 is MGHDK, CDR2 SYGVNS, per germline.

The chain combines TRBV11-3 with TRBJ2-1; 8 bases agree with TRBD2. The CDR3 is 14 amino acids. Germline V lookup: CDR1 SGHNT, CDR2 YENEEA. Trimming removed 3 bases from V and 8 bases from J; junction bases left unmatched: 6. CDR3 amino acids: CASSFSGTRDEQFF. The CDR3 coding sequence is TGTGCCAGCAGCTTTAGCGGGACAAGGGATGAGCAGTTCTTC. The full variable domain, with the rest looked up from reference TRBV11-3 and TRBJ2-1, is EAGVVQSPRYKIIEKKQPVAFWCNPISGHNTLYWYLQNLGQGPELLIRYENEEAVDDSQLPKDRFSAERLKGVDSTLKIQPAELGDSAVYLCASSFSGTRDEQFFGPGTRLTVL.

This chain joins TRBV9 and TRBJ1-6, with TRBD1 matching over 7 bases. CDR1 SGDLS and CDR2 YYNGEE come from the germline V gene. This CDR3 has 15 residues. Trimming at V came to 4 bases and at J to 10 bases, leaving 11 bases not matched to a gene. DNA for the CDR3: TGTGCCAGCAGCCTACGGCCCGGGACAGACTCACCCCTCCACTTT. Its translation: CASSLRPGTDSPLHF.

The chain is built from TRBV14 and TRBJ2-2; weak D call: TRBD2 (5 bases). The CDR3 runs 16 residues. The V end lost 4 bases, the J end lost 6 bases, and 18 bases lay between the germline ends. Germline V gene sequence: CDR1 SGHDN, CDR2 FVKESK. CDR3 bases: TGTGCCAGCAGCCCGCGCGGGTTCAATAGGGCCGGGGAGCTGTTTTTT. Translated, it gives CASSPRGFNRAGELFF.

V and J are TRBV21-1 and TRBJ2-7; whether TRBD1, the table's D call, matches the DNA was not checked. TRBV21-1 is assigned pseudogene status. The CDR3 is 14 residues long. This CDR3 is CASSTPYRAYEQYF. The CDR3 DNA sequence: TGTGCCAGCAGCACCCCTTACAGGGCCTACGAGCAGTACTTC.

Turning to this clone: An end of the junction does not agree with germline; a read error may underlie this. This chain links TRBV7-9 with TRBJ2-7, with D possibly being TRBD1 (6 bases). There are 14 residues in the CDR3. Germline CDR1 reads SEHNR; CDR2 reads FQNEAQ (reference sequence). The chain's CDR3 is CSSSFQGLAYEQYF. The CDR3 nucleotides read TGTTCCAGCAGCTTCCAGGGGCTAGCCTACGAGCAGTACTTC.

In nucleotides, the CDR3 is TGTGCCAGTAGTATAGATAGATCGCAGGGCCGGGAGACCCAGTACTTC. Amino acid sequence: CASSIDRSQGRETQYF. The chain joins TRBV19 to TRBJ2-5, with a possible D match to TRBD1 (5 bases). Germline V CDR1 and CDR2: LNHDA, SQIVND (reference sequence). The CDR3 length is 16 residues. The ends were cut back, 0 bases at V and 5 bases at J, with 16 bases in the middle.

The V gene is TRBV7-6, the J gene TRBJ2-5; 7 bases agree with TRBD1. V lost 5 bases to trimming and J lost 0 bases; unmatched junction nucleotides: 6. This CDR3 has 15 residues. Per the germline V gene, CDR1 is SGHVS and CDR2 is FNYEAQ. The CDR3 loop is CASSPGQSYQETQYF. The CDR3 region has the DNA TGTGCCAGCAGCCCGGGACAGTCGTACCAAGAGACCCAGTACTTC.

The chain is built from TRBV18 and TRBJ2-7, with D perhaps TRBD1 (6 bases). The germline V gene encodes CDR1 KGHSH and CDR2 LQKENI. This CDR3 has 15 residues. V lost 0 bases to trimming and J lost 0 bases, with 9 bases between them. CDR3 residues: CASSPPQGSSYEQYF. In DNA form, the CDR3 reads TGTGCCAGCTCACCACCCCAGGGGAGCTCCTACGAGCAGTACTTC.

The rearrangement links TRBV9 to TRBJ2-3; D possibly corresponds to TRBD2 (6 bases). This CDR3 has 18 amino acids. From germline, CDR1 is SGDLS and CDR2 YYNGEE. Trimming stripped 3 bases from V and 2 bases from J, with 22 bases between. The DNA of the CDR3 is TGTGCCAGCAGCGCCAAAAACCGGGACTCCGCCGACACAGATACGCAGTATTTT. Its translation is CASSAKNRDSADTDTQYF.

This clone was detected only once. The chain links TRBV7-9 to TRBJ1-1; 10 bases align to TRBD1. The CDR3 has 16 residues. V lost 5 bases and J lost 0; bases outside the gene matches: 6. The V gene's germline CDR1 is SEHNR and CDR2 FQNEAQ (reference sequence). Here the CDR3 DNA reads TGTGCCAGCAGCGACCCGGGACAGGGGTTGAACACTGAAGCTTTCTTT. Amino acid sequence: CASSDPGQGLNTEAFF.

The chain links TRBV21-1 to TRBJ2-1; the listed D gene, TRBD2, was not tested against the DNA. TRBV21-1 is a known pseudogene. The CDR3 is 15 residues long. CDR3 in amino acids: CASSKSSTPYNEQFF. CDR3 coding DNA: TGTGCCAGCAGCAAATCTTCTACTCCCTACAATGAGCAGTTCTTC.